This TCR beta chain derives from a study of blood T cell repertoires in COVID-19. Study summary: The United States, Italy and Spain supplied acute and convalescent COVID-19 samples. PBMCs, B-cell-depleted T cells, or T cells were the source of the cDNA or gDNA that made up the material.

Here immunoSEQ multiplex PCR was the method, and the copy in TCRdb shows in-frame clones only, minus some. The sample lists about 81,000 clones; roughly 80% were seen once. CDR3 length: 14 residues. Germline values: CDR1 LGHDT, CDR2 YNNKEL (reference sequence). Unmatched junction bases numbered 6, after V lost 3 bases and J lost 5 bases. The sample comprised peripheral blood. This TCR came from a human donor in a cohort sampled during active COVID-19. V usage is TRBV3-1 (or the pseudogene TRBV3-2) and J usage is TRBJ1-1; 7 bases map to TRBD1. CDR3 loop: CASSHSTGRTEAFF. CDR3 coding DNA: TGTGCCAGCAGCCACTCGACAGGGCGGACTGAAGCTTTCTTT.